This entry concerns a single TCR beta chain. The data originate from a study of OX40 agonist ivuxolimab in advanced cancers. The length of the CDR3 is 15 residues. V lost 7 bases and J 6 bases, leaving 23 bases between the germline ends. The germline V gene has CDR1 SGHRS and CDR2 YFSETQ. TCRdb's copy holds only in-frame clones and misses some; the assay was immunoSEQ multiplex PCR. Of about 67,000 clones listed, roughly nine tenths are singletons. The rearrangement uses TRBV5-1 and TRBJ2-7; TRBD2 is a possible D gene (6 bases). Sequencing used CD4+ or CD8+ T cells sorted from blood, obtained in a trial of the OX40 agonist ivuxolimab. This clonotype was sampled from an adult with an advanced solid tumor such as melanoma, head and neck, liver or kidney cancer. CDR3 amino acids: CASVLGTGGNSEQYF. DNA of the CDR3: TGCGCCAGCGTCCTGGGGACCGGAGGGAACAGCGAGCAGTACTTC.